The rows below give T cell receptor beta chains drawn from one sample of a study of Ad26.COV2.S vaccination and SARS-CoV-2 variants. Using immunoSEQ multiplex PCR, the repertoire was profiled, and TCRdb retains in-frame clones only, with some absent. The sample includes around 300,000 clones, roughly 90% seen only once; the top ten take over 8.5%. This specimen consisted of peripheral blood, obtained in a trial of Ad26.COV2.S vaccine versus placebo. These receptors came from a person between 18 and 60 years old who received the Ad26.COV2.S COVID-19 vaccine or a placebo. Each CDR3 is given with its conserved first and last residue. A D gene is named only where the DNA matches it firmly. The size of a clone is reported for some rows only, either as once, few or many, or as a class for expanded clones.

d_call: -
j_call: TRBJ1-2
v_call: TRBV7-9
clone_size: once
cdr3_nt: TGTGCCAGCAGTTTGACAGGATACGGCTACACCTTC
cdr3_aa: CASSLTGYGYTF

d_call: TRBD2
j_call: TRBJ2-1
v_call: TRBV2
clone_size: -
cdr3_nt: TGTGCCAGCATATCCAGCGGGGGCAATGAGCAGTTCTTC
cdr3_aa: CASISSGGNEQFF

d_call: TRBD2
j_call: TRBJ2-7
v_call: TRBV19
clone_size: -
cdr3_nt: TGTGCCAGTAGTAGGACTAGCGGACGTACCTACGAGCAGTACTTC
cdr3_aa: CASSRTSGRTYEQYF

d_call: TRBD2
j_call: TRBJ2-7
v_call: TRBV28
clone_size: -
cdr3_nt: TGTGCCAGCAGTCTTTCCGGGACTAGCGCACAGGCTTTC
cdr3_aa: CASSLSGTSAQAF

d_call: -
j_call: TRBJ2-3
v_call: TRBV6-6
clone_size: -
cdr3_nt: TGTGCCAGCAGTTACGGGGGAGAATTGGCAGATACGCAGTATTTT
cdr3_aa: CASSYGGELADTQYF

d_call: -
j_call: TRBJ1-4
v_call: TRBV15
clone_size: -
cdr3_nt: TGTGCCACCAGCAGAGGAGGTCGGACTAATGAAAAACTGTTTTTT
cdr3_aa: CATSRGGRTNEKLFF

d_call: TRBD1
j_call: TRBJ1-3
v_call: TRBV6-5
clone_size: once
cdr3_nt: TGTGCCAGCAGTTTACAGGGGCCCAGAAACACCATATATTTT
cdr3_aa: CASSLQGPRNTIYF

d_call: TRBD1
j_call: TRBJ1-5
v_call: TRBV19
clone_size: -
cdr3_nt: TGTGCCAGTATCCCATCCGGGGCAGGGGGATACAATCAGCCCCAGCATTTT
cdr3_aa: CASIPSGAGGYNQPQHF

d_call: TRBD1
j_call: TRBJ1-5
v_call: TRBV18
clone_size: -
cdr3_nt: TGTGCCAGCTCAGCTGACAGGGCTAGCAATCAGCCCCAGCATTTT
cdr3_aa: CASSADRASNQPQHF

d_call: TRBD2
j_call: TRBJ2-1
v_call: TRBV9
clone_size: -
cdr3_nt: TGTGCCAGCAGCAAAGGACTAGCGTCCTCCTACAATGAGCAGTTCTTC
cdr3_aa: CASSKGLASSYNEQFF

d_call: -
j_call: TRBJ2-6
v_call: TRBV5-4
clone_size: -
cdr3_nt: TGTGCCAGCAGCTTTGCGTCTGGGGCCAACGTCCTGACTTTC
cdr3_aa: CASSFASGANVLTF

d_call: TRBD2
j_call: TRBJ2-5
v_call: TRBV7-2
clone_size: -
cdr3_nt: TGTGCCAGCAGGCCTCCGTCGGGACTAGCGGGAGGGAGAGTAGAGACCCAGTACTTC
cdr3_aa: CASRPPSGLAGGRVETQYF

d_call: TRBD1
j_call: TRBJ1-5
v_call: TRBV7-2
clone_size: few
cdr3_nt: TGTGCCAGCAGCTCGGGACAGGTAAATCAGCCCCAGCATTTT
cdr3_aa: CASSSGQVNQPQHF

d_call: -
j_call: TRBJ2-3
v_call: TRBV24-1
clone_size: -
cdr3_nt: TGTGCCACCAGTGATTCGGGACTTTTCACAGATACGCAGTATTTT
cdr3_aa: CATSDSGLFTDTQYF

d_call: -
j_call: TRBJ1-3
v_call: TRBV4-3
clone_size: -
cdr3_nt: TGCGCCAGCAGCCAAGAGCGTTACAGCTCTGGAAACACCATATATTTT
cdr3_aa: CASSQERYSSGNTIYF

d_call: TRBD2
j_call: TRBJ2-5
v_call: TRBV28
clone_size: -
cdr3_nt: TGTGCCAGCAGTTTATTCCGGACTAGCGCAGAGACCCAGTACTTC
cdr3_aa: CASSLFRTSAETQYF

d_call: -
j_call: TRBJ1-4
v_call: TRBV19
clone_size: -
cdr3_nt: TGTGCCAGTAGTATAGCGAACAGAGAAAATGAAAAACTGTTTTTT
cdr3_aa: CASSIANRENEKLFF